This T cell receptor (beta chain) was recorded in a study of PD-1 blockade in mismatch repair-deficient tumors. Concerning this clone: Its antigen is unknown.

Germline CDR1 MDHEN, CDR2 SYDVKM. V gave up 6 bases and J gave up 6 bases, with 17 bases separating them. The CDR3 length is 14 residues. Specified time point: approximately 11-day in vitro stimulation with candidate neoantigen peptide 3. Cells were stimulated around 10 days with each of 6 or 7 ELISpot-reactive neoantigens. Findings and limits, study-wide: All three positive peptides came from frameshift mutations, yielding over a hundred blood TCRs. Tumor-resident clones, often absent from pretreatment blood, expanded after pembrolizumab and then contracted.

TCRdb's table, derived via immunoSEQ multiplex PCR, lists solely in-frame clones and lacks some. The sample consists of fewer than 13,000 clones, around nine tenths of them appearing once. The chain has TRBV28 and TRBJ1-1; D is unclear. The input for sequencing was cells cultured in vitro, taken from a patient treated with pembrolizumab. The sequence was collected from an adult with mismatch repair-deficient cancer. The CDR3 DNA follows: TGTGCCAGCAGCCAATATTATACCCAACCTGAAGCTTTCTTT. Translating it yields CASSQYYTQPEAFF. The entire variable domain, with the rest obtained from reference TRBV28 and TRBJ1-1, is as follows: DVKVTQSSRYLVKRTGEKVFLECVQDMDHENMFWYRQDPGLGLRLIYFSYDVKMKEKGDIPEGYSVSREKKERFSLILESASTNQTSMYLCASSQYYTQPEAFFGQGTRLTVV.